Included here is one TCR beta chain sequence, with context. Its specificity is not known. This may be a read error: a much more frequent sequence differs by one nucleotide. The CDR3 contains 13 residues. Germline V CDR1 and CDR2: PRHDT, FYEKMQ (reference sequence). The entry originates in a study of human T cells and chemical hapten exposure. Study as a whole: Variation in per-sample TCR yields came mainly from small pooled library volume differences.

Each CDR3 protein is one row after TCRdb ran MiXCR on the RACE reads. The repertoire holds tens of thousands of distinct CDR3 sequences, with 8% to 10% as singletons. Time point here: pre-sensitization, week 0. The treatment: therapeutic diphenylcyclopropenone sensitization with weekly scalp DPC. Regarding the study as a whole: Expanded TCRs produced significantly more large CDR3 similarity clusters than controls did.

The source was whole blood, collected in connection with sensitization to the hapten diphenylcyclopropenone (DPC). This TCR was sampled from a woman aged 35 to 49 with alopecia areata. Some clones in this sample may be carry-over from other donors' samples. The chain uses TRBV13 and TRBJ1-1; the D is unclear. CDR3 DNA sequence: TGTACCAGCAGCTTAGAGTCTACCGCTGAAGCTTTCTTT. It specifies CTSSLESTAEAFF.